One sample yielded the 18 T cell receptor beta chains listed below, sequenced in a study of patients and donors after allogeneic stem cell transplantation. TCRdb itself ran the RT-PCR reads through MiXCR, one entry per CDR3 protein. The sample lists some 92,000 distinct CDR3 sequences, 45% to 50% occurring once. The sample was blood, either unsorted or a sorted T cell fraction (not recorded which). All receptors come from a human donor who was either an allogeneic HSCT recipient or a stem cell or donor lymphocyte infusion donor (not recorded which). It is not recorded whose cells these are; they may come from a transplant donor.

This chain links TRBV29-1 with TRBJ1-1; tentative D call: TRBD1 (5 bases). Germline CDR1 is SQVTM and CDR2 is ANQGSEA. Between the trimmed V and J ends, which lost 7 bases and 1 base, there was a span of 7 bases. This CDR3 is 11 amino acids long. In nucleotides, the CDR3 is TGCAGCGGGGACTGGAACACTGAAGCTTTCTTT. Amino acids: CSGDWNTEAFF.

The V call is TRBV20-1, the J call TRBJ1-2; D is ambiguous. The CDR3 length is 15 residues. Germline V gives CDR1 DFQATT, CDR2 SNEGSKA (reference sequence). The V end was cut by 6 bases, the J end by 2 bases, with 19 bases between. The CDR3 sequence: CSALIDRISNYGYTF. Here the CDR3 DNA reads TGCAGTGCGTTGATAGACCGGATTTCAAACTATGGCTACACCTTC.

The chain combines TRBV5-4 with TRBJ1-1; the match to TRBD1 covers 8 bases. The CDR3 totals 12 residues. Germline V gene sequence: CDR1 SGHNT, CDR2 YYREEE (reference sequence). V lost 4 bases, J lost 13 bases, and 9 bases stayed unmatched. DNA of the CDR3: TGTGCCAGCAGCCCCGACAGGGGAAAAGTTTTCTTT. Its translation is CASSPDRGKVFF.

The chain couples TRBV11-2 to TRBJ1-1, with D tentatively TRBD1 (6 bases). Germline loops: CDR1 SGHAT, CDR2 FQNNGV. This CDR3 contains 15 residues. The ends were cut back, 1 base at V and 2 bases at J, with 11 bases in the middle. The CDR3 here is CASSLGWGLNTEAFF. CDR3 DNA: TGTGCCAGCAGCTTAGGATGGGGGCTTAACACTGAAGCTTTCTTT.

The chain recombines TRBV12-3 or TRBV12-4 with TRBJ2-7, with no clear D. Trimming shortened V by 5 bases and J by 0 bases, and 5 bases separated the two germline ends. The CDR3 length is 12 residues. The CDR3 spells CASSSYSYEQYF. The CDR3 nucleotides read TGTGCCAGCAGTAGTTACTCCTACGAGCAGTACTTC.

The V and J genes are TRBV5-1 and TRBJ1-3; 12 bases align to TRBD1. CDR3 length: 18 residues. Losses at the gene ends were 3 bases for V and 1 base for J; bases not matched to a gene: 8. Germline-derived CDR1 and CDR2 are SGHRS and YFSETQ. The CDR3 DNA sequence: TGCGCCAGCAGCTCGGACTTGGGACAGGGGGCTTCTGGAAACACCATATATTTT. Protein sequence: CASSSDLGQGASGNTIYF.

This clonotype was counted between two and nine times. This rearrangement joins TRBV7-9 to TRBJ1-3; a weak D match, TRBD1 (6 bases). CDR3 length equals 17 residues. CDR1 and CDR2 (germline): SEHNR, FQNEAQ (reference sequence). V lost 7 bases and J 0 bases, leaving 19 bases between the germline ends. In nucleotides, the CDR3 is TGTGCCAGCATGTCCGCTGGACAGTTAATCTCTGGAAACACCATATATTTT. Translated: CASMSAGQLISGNTIYF.

This clonotype was counted between two and nine times. This chain uses TRBV5-6 with TRBJ1-2, with 10 bases fitting TRBD1. The CDR3 contains 15 residues. Germline assignment: CDR1 SGHDT and CDR2 YYEEEE. V shed 3 bases, J shed 1 base, and the junction held 3 bases outside the gene matches. In nucleotides, the CDR3 is TGTGCCAGCAGCTCGGACAGGGGGATTAACTATGGCTACACCTTC. Amino acids: CASSSDRGINYGYTF.

The chain carries TRBV12-3 or TRBV12-4 and TRBJ1-4; a possible D gene is TRBD1 (5 bases). The CDR3 has 13 amino acids. The germline V and J ends were trimmed by 5 bases and 8 bases, with 12 bases remaining between them. CDR3 region: CASSAGKGEKLFF. CDR3 in DNA: TGTGCCAGCAGTGCCGGGAAGGGGGAAAAACTGTTTTTT.

This chain connects TRBV20-1 to TRBJ1-5; TRBD1 agrees at 9 bases. Looked up from germline, CDR1 is DFQATT and CDR2 is SNEGSKA (reference sequence). V trimming: 5 bases; J trimming: 6 bases; junction bases outside the gene matches: 11. This CDR3 contains 15 residues. Written as DNA, the CDR3 is TGCAGTGCTCAACCGGGACAGGGTCTCAGTCAGCCCCAGCATTTT. Its protein product is CSAQPGQGLSQPQHF.

A few counts support this clonotype. The chain employs TRBV7-9 and TRBJ1-3; D ambiguous. Trimming cost V 3 bases and J 0 bases, with 6 bases left between them. Germline lookup yields CDR1 SEHNR and CDR2 FQNEAQ (reference sequence). The CDR3 extends over 14 amino acids. This chain's CDR3 is CASSLDGSGNTIYF. CDR3 DNA: TGTGCCAGCAGCTTGGACGGCTCTGGAAACACCATATATTTT.

The V gene is TRBV7-9, the J gene TRBJ1-6; D unclear. V lost 4 bases and J 7 bases, leaving 14 bases between the germline ends. In germline, CDR1 is SEHNR, CDR2 FQNEAQ (reference sequence). The CDR3 is 15 residues long. The CDR3 nucleotides are TGTGCCAGCAGCTCCCGACCCGAGGAAAATTCACCCCTCCACTTT. Protein sequence: CASSSRPEENSPLHF.

The chain uses TRBV7-2 and TRBJ1-1; no reliable D call. CDR1 and CDR2 (germline): SGHTA, FQGNSA. Trimming shortened V by 4 bases and J by 8 bases, and 11 bases separated the two germline ends. The CDR3 totals 12 residues. The DNA of the CDR3 is TGTGCCAGCAGCTATGGGCGAACCGAAGCTTTCTTT. Residues: CASSYGRTEAFF.

The gene calls are TRBV4-3 and TRBJ1-1, with D possibly being TRBD1 (5 bases). CDR3 size: 15 residues. The germline CDR1 and CDR2 sequences are LGHNA and YSLEER. V lost 1 base, J lost 0 bases, and 9 bases lay in between. Written as DNA, the CDR3 is TGCGCCAGCAGCCAAGCGACAGACATGAACACTGAAGCTTTCTTT. Translating gives CASSQATDMNTEAFF.

The V call is TRBV11-2, the J call TRBJ2-5; the match to TRBD2 covers 7 bases. J lost 5 bases, V lost 6 bases, and 12 bases had no gene match. Per the germline V gene, CDR1 is SGHAT and CDR2 is FQNNGV. This CDR3 spans 15 amino acids. CDR3 DNA: TGTGCCAGCAGTAATGGGGGAGGGCCGTGGGAGACCCAGTACTTC. Encoded protein: CASSNGGGPWETQYF.

This chain links TRBV28 with TRBJ2-4; 9 bases match TRBD1. Germline V lookup: CDR1 MDHEN, CDR2 SYDVKM. Unmatched junction bases numbered 10, after V lost 3 bases and J lost 1 base. The CDR3 has 18 residues. CDR3 in amino acids: CASSLSQGARAAKNIQYF. The CDR3 bases are TGTGCCAGCAGTTTGTCACAGGGGGCGCGAGCCGCCAAAAACATTCAGTACTTC.

V and J are TRBV10-2 and TRBJ2-5; the match to TRBD2 covers 9 bases. The trim removed 4 bases at V and 1 base at J, leaving 1 base unmatched. The CDR3 is 14 amino acids. Germline V gives CDR1 WSHSY, CDR2 SAAADI. In DNA form, the CDR3 reads TGCGCCAGCAGTGGACTAGCGGCCCAAGAGACCCAGTACTTC. Amino acid sequence: CASSGLAAQETQYF.

This clonotype was observed a handful of times. J is TRBJ1-6 and V is TRBV12-3 or TRBV12-4, with unresolved D. The CDR3 is made up of 15 amino acids. V was pared by 5 bases and J by 10 bases, with 18 bases between. The CDR3 loop is CASSKGFFWLSPLHF. The DNA for the CDR3 is TGTGCCAGCAGTAAGGGCTTCTTTTGGCTCTCACCCCTCCACTTT.